This T cell receptor (beta chain) is drawn from a study of blood T cells in healthy people across ages. Findings of the study overall: The lack of PBMC sorting stopped any conclusive naive versus antigen-experienced comparison. Per-million-T-cell TCR beta diversity fell roughly linearly with age.

This clonotype was recorded at least ten times. Its target is not known. Each sample yielded at least 6 million isolated PBMCs. A sample-barcoded 5' primer and a J-beta primer mix were used in a second PCR of roughly 6 to 11 cycles. CDR3-containing paired-end reads numbering at least 2.5 million came from each sample. TCRdb redid the calling of the 5' RACE reads with MiXCR, one entry per CDR3 protein. This sample has some 1.5 million distinct CDR3 sequences, with 40% to 45% found just once. The receptor comes from a young woman in good health. Sequencing input: blood.

CDR3 sequence (DNA): TGTGCCAGCTCGAAGGGAGGACCCGATACGCAGTATTTT. It translates to CASSKGGPDTQYF. The gene calls are TRBV18 and TRBJ2-3; D might be TRBD2 (6 bases). Germline V gene lookup returns CDR1 KGHSH and CDR2 LQKENI. CDR3 size: 13 residues. Trimming shortened V by 6 bases and J by 6 bases, and 13 bases separated the two germline ends.